The 21 T cell receptor beta chains below were found in one sample sequenced in a study of T cell responses to AZD1222 COVID-19 vaccine. Generated by immunoSEQ multiplex PCR, the TCRdb table keeps only in-frame clones and is missing some. Of 80,000 to 100,000 clones listed, 80% to 90% are singletons. The source material was peripheral blood, sampled 28 days after the second AZD1222 dose. These receptors were taken from an adult who received the AZD1222 COVID-19 vaccine.

The chain links TRBV11-2 to TRBJ2-1; D is possibly TRBD2 (5 bases). V was shortened by 7 bases and J by 7 bases, with 17 bases between the two germline ends. The CDR3 contains 14 residues. CDR1 is SGHAT, CDR2 FQNNGV, per germline. The CDR3 loop reads CASTVGKRANEQFF. CDR3 DNA: TGTGCCAGCACCGTTGGGAAGAGGGCTAATGAGCAGTTCTTC.

The V gene is TRBV2, the J gene TRBJ1-5, with 9 nucleotides matching TRBD1. There are 13 residues in the CDR3. The junction had 2 bases not matched to a gene; V was cut back by 4 bases and J by 7 bases. CDR1 is SNHLY, CDR2 FYNNEI, per germline. DNA for the CDR3: TGTGCCAGCAGTGGGACAGGGGAACAGCCCCAGCATTTT. It translates to CASSGTGEQPQHF.

J is TRBJ2-1 and V is TRBV10-1, with D perhaps matching TRBD1 (6 bases). Germline assignment: CDR1 WNHNN and CDR2 SYGVQD (reference sequence). The CDR3 is made up of 13 amino acids. V dropped 4 bases and J dropped 12 bases, with 16 bases sitting between them. The CDR3 spells CASSGTEASGQFF. The CDR3 coding sequence is TGCGCCAGCAGTGGGACAGAGGCCTCAGGGCAGTTCTTC.

This chain joins TRBV7-2 and TRBJ1-2; 9 positions match TRBD1. The germline V gene encodes CDR1 SGHTA and CDR2 FQGNSA. The CDR3 covers 14 residues. V lost 4 bases to trimming and J lost 6 bases; unmatched junction nucleotides: 6. The CDR3 loop reads CASSSYRGPDGYTF. DNA for the CDR3: TGTGCCAGCAGCTCATACAGGGGGCCGGATGGCTACACCTTC.

The chain carries TRBV4-3 and TRBJ1-4; maybe TRBD1 (5 bases). The CDR3 sequence is 20 residues long. Germline lookup yields CDR1 LGHNA and CDR2 YSLEER. Deletions cut 0 bases from V and 5 bases from J, with 25 bases between. The CDR3 coding sequence is TGCGCCAGCAGCCAAGATCAGGACGTCTGGGACCGCGCCCAAAATGAAAAACTGTTTTTT. Protein sequence: CASSQDQDVWDRAQNEKLFF.

This rearrangement joins TRBV19 to TRBJ1-1; 9 positions match TRBD1. CDR1 and CDR2 from the germline V gene are LNHDA and SQIVND (reference sequence). There are 16 residues in the CDR3. V shed 4 bases and J 0 bases; nucleotides not matched to a gene: 6. Here the CDR3 reads CASSTPTGGMNTEAFF. The CDR3 region has the DNA TGTGCCAGTAGTACTCCGACAGGGGGGATGAACACTGAAGCTTTCTTT.

The rearrangement joins TRBV9 to TRBJ2-7, with a tentative D call TRBD2 (7 bases). The length of the CDR3 is 16 residues. Germline V lookup: CDR1 SGDLS, CDR2 YYNGEE. The ends were cut back, 0 bases at V and 3 bases at J, with 16 bases in the middle. The chain's CDR3 is CASSVAGAGAIYEQYF. DNA for the CDR3: TGTGCCAGCAGCGTAGCGGGCGCGGGGGCCATCTACGAGCAGTACTTC.

In DNA form, the CDR3 reads TGTGCCAGCAGTTCAACAGGGACGGCCGAGCGCTATGGCTACACCTTC. This codes for CASSSTGTAERYGYTF. The V and J genes are TRBV28 and TRBJ1-2, with a possible D match to TRBD1 (6 bases). The CDR3 spans 16 residues. The germline V gene encodes CDR1 MDHEN and CDR2 SYDVKM. Between the trimmed V and J ends, which lost 4 bases and 4 bases, there was a span of 19 bases.

The chain couples TRBV5-6 to TRBJ2-7; TRBD2 aligns across 10 bases. CDR1 and CDR2 from the germline V gene are SGHDT and YYEEEE. The V gene end was trimmed by 2 bases and the J gene end by 1 base; junction bases not matched to a gene: 6. The CDR3 is 16 amino acids. As DNA, the CDR3 is TGTGCCAGCAGCTTCACCGGGACTAGCGTATCCTACGAGCAGTACTTC. Its translation is CASSFTGTSVSYEQYF.

The rearrangement uses TRBV4-2 and TRBJ1-5; TRBD1 might be the D (6 bases). This CDR3 comprises 17 residues. The germline gives CDR1 LGHNA, CDR2 YNFKEQ. V was pared by 0 bases and J by 2 bases, with 14 bases between. The CDR3 spells CASSQEDASGGNQPQHF. CDR3 bases: TGTGCCAGCAGCCAAGAAGATGCGTCAGGGGGCAATCAGCCCCAGCATTTT.

The chain uses TRBV7-6 and TRBJ2-7, with D maybe TRBD2 (6 bases). V shed 8 bases and J shed 3 bases, with 17 bases lying between them. This CDR3 has 14 residues. Germline V gives CDR1 SGHVS, CDR2 FNYEAQ. The CDR3 DNA follows: TGTGCCAGCTCCCCAAGGGAGGAAGGCTACGAGCAGTACTTC. It translates to CASSPREEGYEQYF.

The chain combines TRBV19 with TRBJ1-5; D is uncertain. The CDR3 is made up of 14 amino acids. Looked up from germline, CDR1 is LNHDA and CDR2 is SQIVND (reference sequence). V dropped 3 bases and J dropped 7 bases, with 13 bases sitting between them. DNA for the CDR3: TGTGCCAGTAGTATTGGCGAACTAAGCCAGCCCCAGCATTTT. It translates to CASSIGELSQPQHF.

The V and J genes are TRBV7-2 and TRBJ1-6; D is uncertain. The CDR3 is 15 amino acids. Germline CDR1 reads SGHTA; CDR2 reads FQGNSA. V was cut by 1 base and J by 0 bases, with 4 bases left in between. The chain's CDR3 is CASSLESSYNSPLHF. Written as DNA, the CDR3 is TGTGCCAGCAGCTTAGAGAGCTCCTATAATTCACCCCTCCACTTT.

The chain joins TRBV6-6 to TRBJ2-7; 9 bases match TRBD1. Losses at the gene ends were 5 bases for V and 2 bases for J; bases not matched to a gene: 4. Germline V CDR1 and CDR2: MNHNY, SVGAGI (reference sequence). The CDR3 has 14 residues. In DNA, the CDR3 is TGTGCCAGCAGTCACAGGGGGCCCACCTACGAGCAGTACTTC. The encoded protein is CASSHRGPTYEQYF.

The rearrangement uses TRBV15 and TRBJ1-5; 9 nucleotides line up with TRBD1. Germline V gene data show CDR1 as LNHNV and CDR2 as YYDKDF (reference sequence). With 0 bases clipped from V and 5 bases from J, the junction kept 2 bases outside the gene matches. This CDR3 has 15 residues. The CDR3 nucleotides are TGTGCCACCAGCAGAGATGGGACAGGGTATCAGCCCCAGCATTTT. Protein product: CATSRDGTGYQPQHF.

The rearrangement joins TRBV7-8 to TRBJ2-1, with D hard to call. The CDR3 length is 15 residues. Trimming shortened V by 10 bases and J by 0 bases, and 16 bases separated the two germline ends. Germline CDR1 is SGHVS and CDR2 is FQNEAQ. DNA for the CDR3: TGTGCCACCGAATCCCCGCGGAGCTCCTACAATGAGCAGTTCTTC. Protein: CATESPRSSYNEQFF.

V and J are TRBV2 and TRBJ2-2; TRBD2 agrees at 9 bases. This CDR3 region has 16 residues. The germline V gene encodes CDR1 SNHLY and CDR2 FYNNEI. V was pared by 1 base and J by 3 bases, with 3 bases of the junction left unmatched. In DNA, the CDR3 is TGTGCCAGCAGTGAAGATGCGGGGGGGTACACCGGGGAGCTGTTTTTT. This encodes CASSEDAGGYTGELFF.

J is TRBJ2-3 and V is TRBV27; D gene unclear. Trimming stripped 6 bases from V and 3 bases from J, with 16 bases between. CDR3 length: 15 amino acids. The germline gives CDR1 MNHEY, CDR2 SMNVEV (reference sequence). The CDR3 bases are TGTGCCAGCAGACTACAGAATTTAAAAACAGATACGCAGTATTTT. It is translated as CASRLQNLKTDTQYF.

The gene calls are TRBV30 and TRBJ1-2; a possible D gene is TRBD1 (6 bases). V was pared by 4 bases and J by 4 bases, with 16 bases between. The CDR3 has 14 amino acids. Germline values: CDR1 GTSNPN, CDR2 SVGIG (reference sequence). The DNA for the CDR3 is TGTGCCTGGACGTGGGGGGGGCGGGCCTATGGCTACACCTTC. It yields the protein CAWTWGGRAYGYTF.

V gene TRBV30 combines with J gene TRBJ2-2, with 8 bases matching TRBD2. Germline V gene data show CDR1 as GTSNPN and CDR2 as SVGIG (reference sequence). The V gene end was trimmed by 0 bases and the J gene end by 8 bases; junction bases not matched to a gene: 14. This CDR3 contains 17 residues. The CDR3 here is CAWSVWRTSLHSGELFF. CDR3 nucleotides: TGTGCCTGGAGTGTATGGCGGACTAGCCTGCACTCGGGGGAGCTGTTTTTT. Using reference TRBV30 and TRBJ2-2 for the parts outside the CDR3, the full variable domain is SQTIHQWPATLVQPVGSPLSLECTVEGTSNPNLYWYRQAAGRGLQLLFYSVGIGQISSEVPQNLSASRPQDRQFILSSKKLLLSDSGFYLCAWSVWRTSLHSGELFFGEGSRLTVL.

The V call is TRBV3-1 (or the pseudogene TRBV3-2), the J call TRBJ2-1, with a possible D match to TRBD2 (5 bases). V was clipped by 0 bases and J by 1 base, with 13 bases between them. Germline CDR1 is LGHDT and CDR2 is YNNKEL (reference sequence). This CDR3 spans 17 amino acids. CDR3 protein: CASSQDRLAPSYNEQFF. The CDR3 DNA is TGTGCCAGCAGCCAAGACCGCCTAGCTCCTTCCTACAATGAGCAGTTCTTC.